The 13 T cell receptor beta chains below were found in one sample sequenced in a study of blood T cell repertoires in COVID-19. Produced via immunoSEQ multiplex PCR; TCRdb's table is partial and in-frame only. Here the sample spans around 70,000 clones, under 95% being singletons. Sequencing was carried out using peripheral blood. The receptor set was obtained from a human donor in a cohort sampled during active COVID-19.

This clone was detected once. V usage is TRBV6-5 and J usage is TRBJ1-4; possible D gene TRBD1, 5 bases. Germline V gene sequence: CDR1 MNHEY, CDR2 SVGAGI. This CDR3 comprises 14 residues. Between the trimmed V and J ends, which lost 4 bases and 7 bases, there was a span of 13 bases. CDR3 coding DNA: TGTGCCAGCAGTTCGACCATCGGGGGTGAAAAACTGTTTTTT. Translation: CASSSTIGGEKLFF.

The CDR3 reads CASSQDTSGGNTQYF. CDR3 nucleotide sequence: TGTGCCAGCAGCCAAGACACTAGCGGGGGGAATACGCAGTATTTT. The chain is built from TRBV3-1 (or the pseudogene TRBV3-2) and TRBJ2-3, with 12 bases matching TRBD2. The CDR3 runs 15 residues. Unmatched junction bases numbered 2, after V lost 0 bases and J lost 7 bases. Germline lookup yields CDR1 LGHDT and CDR2 YNNKEL (reference sequence).

CDR3 sequence reads: CASTKSGTGSSGANVLTF. CDR3 DNA sequence: TGTGCCAGTACCAAATCCGGGACAGGAAGCTCTGGGGCCAACGTCCTGACTTTC. The rearrangement joins TRBV19 to TRBJ2-6; 8 nucleotides agree with TRBD1. The CDR3 runs 18 residues. Germline assignment: CDR1 LNHDA and CDR2 SQIVND (reference sequence). J was trimmed by 0 bases and V by 7 bases; bases with no gene match: 11.

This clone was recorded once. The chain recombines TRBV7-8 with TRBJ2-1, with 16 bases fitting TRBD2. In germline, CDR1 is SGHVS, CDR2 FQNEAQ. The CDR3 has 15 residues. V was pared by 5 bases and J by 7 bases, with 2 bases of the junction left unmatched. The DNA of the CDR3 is TGTGCCAGCAGCCAGGGACTAGCGGGGGGGAATGAGCAGTTCTTC. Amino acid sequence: CASSQGLAGGNEQFF.

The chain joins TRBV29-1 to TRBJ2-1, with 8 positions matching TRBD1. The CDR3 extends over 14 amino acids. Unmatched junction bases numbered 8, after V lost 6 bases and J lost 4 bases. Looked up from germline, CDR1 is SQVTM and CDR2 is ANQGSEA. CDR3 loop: CSVDSRDRYNEQFF. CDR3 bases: TGCAGCGTGGACAGCCGGGACAGGTACAATGAGCAGTTCTTC.

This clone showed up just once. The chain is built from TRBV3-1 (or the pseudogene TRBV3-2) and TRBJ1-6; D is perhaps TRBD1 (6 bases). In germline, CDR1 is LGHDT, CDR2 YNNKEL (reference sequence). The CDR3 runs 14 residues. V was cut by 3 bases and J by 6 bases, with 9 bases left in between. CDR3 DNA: TGTGCCAGCAGCCATGGGACATTTAATTCACCCCTCCACTTT. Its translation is CASSHGTFNSPLHF.

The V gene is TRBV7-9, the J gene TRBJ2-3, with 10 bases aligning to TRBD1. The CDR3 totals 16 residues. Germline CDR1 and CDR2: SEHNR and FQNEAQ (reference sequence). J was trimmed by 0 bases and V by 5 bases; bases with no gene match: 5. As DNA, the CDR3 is TGTGCCAGCAGCGTCCGACAGGGGGCAAGCACAGATACGCAGTATTTT. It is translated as CASSVRQGASTDTQYF.

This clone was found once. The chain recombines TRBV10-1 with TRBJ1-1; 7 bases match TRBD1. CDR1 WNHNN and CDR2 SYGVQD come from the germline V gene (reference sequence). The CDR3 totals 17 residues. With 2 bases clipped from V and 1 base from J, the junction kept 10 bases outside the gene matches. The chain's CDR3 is CASSERAQGMGNTEAFF. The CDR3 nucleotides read TGCGCCAGCAGTGAGAGGGCACAGGGGATGGGGAACACTGAAGCTTTCTTT.

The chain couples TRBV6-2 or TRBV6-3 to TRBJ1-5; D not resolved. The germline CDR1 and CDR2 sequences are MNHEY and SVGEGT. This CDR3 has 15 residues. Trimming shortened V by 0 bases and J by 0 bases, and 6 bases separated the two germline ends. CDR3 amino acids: CASSYSRGSNQPQHF. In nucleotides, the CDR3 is TGTGCCAGCAGTTACTCTAGAGGTAGCAATCAGCCCCAGCATTTT.

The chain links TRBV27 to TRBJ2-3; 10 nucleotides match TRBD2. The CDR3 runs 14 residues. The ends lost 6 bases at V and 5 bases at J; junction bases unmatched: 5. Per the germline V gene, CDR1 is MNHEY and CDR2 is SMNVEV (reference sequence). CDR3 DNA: TGTGCCAGCAGGGTAGCGGGGGGAATAGATACGCAGTATTTT. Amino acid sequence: CASRVAGGIDTQYF.

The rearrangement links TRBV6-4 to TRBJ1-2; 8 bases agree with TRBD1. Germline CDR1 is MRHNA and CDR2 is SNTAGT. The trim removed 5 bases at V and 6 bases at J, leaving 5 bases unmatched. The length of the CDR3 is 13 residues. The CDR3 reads CASSLAGGDGYTF. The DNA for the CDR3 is TGTGCCAGCAGTCTGGCAGGGGGCGATGGCTACACCTTC.

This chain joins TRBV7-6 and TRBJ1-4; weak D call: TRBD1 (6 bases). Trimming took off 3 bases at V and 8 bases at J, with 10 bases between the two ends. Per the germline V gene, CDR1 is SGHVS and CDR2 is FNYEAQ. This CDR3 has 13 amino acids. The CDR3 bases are TGTGCCAGCAGCTTCGGACAGTACGAAAAACTGTTTTTT. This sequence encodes CASSFGQYEKLFF. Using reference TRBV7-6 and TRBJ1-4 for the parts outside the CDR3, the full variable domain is GAGVSQSPRYKVTKRGQDVALRCDPISGHVSLYWYRQALGQGPEFLTYFNYEAQQDKSGLPNDRFSAERPEGSISTLTIQRTEQRDSAMYRCASSFGQYEKLFFGSGTQLSVL.

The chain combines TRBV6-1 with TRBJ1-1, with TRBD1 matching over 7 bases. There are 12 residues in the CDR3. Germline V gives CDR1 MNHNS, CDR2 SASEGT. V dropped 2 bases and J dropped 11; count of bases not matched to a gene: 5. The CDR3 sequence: CASSELGGLAFF. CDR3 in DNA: TGTGCCAGCAGTGAACTAGGGGGCTTGGCTTTCTTT.